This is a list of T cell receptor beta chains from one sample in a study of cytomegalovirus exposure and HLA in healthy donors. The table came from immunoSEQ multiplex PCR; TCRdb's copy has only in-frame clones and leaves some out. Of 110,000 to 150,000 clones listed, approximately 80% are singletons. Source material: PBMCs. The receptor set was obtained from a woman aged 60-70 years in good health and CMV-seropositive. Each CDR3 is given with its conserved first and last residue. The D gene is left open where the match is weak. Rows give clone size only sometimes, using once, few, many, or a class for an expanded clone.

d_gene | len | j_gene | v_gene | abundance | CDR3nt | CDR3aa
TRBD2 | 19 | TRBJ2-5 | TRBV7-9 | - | TGTGCCAGCAAACCCGGTAGGCCTAGCGGGGATAATTCACAAGAGACCCAGTACTTC | CASKPGRPSGDNSQETQYF
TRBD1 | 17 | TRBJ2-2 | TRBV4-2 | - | TGTGCCAGCAGCCAAGAGGGACAGGGGGCGTTCACCGGGGAGCTGTTTTTT | CASSQEGQGAFTGELFF
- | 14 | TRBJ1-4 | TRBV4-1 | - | TGCGCCAAATCTTTCCTGAGGGCTAATGAAAAACTGTTTTTT | CAKSFLRANEKLFF
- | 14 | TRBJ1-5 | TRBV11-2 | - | TGTGCCAGCAGTTCAGGGCATCCTAATCAGCCCCAGCATTTT | CASSSGHPNQPQHF
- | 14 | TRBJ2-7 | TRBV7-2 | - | TGTGCCAGCAGCTTGGAGGGTCCATTTTCCGAGCAGTACTTC | CASSLEGPFSEQYF
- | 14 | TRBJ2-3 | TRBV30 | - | TGTGCCTGGAGTGTACTAAGGATGTTAGATACGCAGTATTTT | CAWSVLRMLDTQYF
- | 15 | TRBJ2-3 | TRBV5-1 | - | TGCGCCAGCAGCCCCGGGTCTAGGTCCCCAGATACGCAGTATTTT | CASSPGSRSPDTQYF
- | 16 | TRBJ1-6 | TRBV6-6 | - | TGTGCCAGCAGTTACTCTAGAGGTCCCTCTGATTCACCCCTCCACTTT | CASSYSRGPSDSPLHF
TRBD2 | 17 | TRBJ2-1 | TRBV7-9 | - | TGTGCCAGCAGCTTTAACCCGGGACTAGCGGGAAGGAATGAGCAGTTCTTC | CASSFNPGLAGRNEQFF
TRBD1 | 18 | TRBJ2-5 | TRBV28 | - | TGTGCCAGCAGTTTAACTAGGGGGACCGGGACAGCCCAAGAGACCCAGTACTTC | CASSLTRGTGTAQETQYF
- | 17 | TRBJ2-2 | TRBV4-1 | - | TGCGCCAGCAGCCTTCAGAGTGTCAGGGCGAACACCGGGGAGCTGTTTTTT | CASSLQSVRANTGELFF
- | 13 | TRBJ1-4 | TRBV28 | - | TGTGCCAGCAGTTACAGGTTTAGTGAAAAACTGTTTTTT | CASSYRFSEKLFF
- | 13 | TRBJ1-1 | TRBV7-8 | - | TGTGCCAGCAGACTGGGGGGAATGACTGAAGCTTTCTTT | CASRLGGMTEAFF
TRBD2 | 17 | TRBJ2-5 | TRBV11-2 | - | TGTGCCAGCAGAAGGTGGACTAGCGGGGACCCCCAAGAGACCCAGTACTTC | CASRRWTSGDPQETQYF
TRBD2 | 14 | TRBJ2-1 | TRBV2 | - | TGTGCCAGTCTCGGGACTAGCGGCTACAATGAGCAGTTCTTC | CASLGTSGYNEQFF
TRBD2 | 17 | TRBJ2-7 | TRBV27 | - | TGTGCCAGCAGTTTCCGGGTCGGAGCGGGAGTTCTCTACGAGCAGTACTTC | CASSFRVGAGVLYEQYF
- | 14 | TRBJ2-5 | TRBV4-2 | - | TGTGCCAGCAGCCAATGGAGGATGGAAGAGACCCAGTACTTC | CASSQWRMEETQYF
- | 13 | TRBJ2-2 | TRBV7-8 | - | TGTGCCGTGGGCCAGGGGTACACCGGGGAGCTGTTTTTT | CAVGQGYTGELFF
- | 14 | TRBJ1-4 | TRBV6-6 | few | TGTGCCAGCAACCAGGACACGGCGAATGAAAAACTGTTTTTT | CASNQDTANEKLFF
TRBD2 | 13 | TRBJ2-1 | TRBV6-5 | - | TGTGCCAGCACGGCTAGCGGGAGAAATGAGCAGTTCTTC | CASTASGRNEQFF
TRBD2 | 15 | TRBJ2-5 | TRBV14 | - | TGTGCCAGCAGCCAAACCGGGACTAGAGGAGAGACCCAGTACTTC | CASSQTGTRGETQYF
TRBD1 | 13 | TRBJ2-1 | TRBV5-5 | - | TGTGCCAGCCGGGACAGGAACTACAATGAGCAGTTCTTC | CASRDRNYNEQFF
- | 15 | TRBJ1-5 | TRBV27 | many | TGTGCCAGCAGTTTTTTAGGGGAAAGCGATCAGCCCCAGCATTTT | CASSFLGESDQPQHF
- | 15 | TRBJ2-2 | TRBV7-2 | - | TGTGCCAGCAGGCCGGACAGTAGTGGGAGCGGGGAGCTGTTTTTT | CASRPDSSGSGELFF
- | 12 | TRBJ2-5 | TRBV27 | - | TGTGCCAGCCGACCTGCGGGGGAGACCCAGTACTTC | CASRPAGETQYF
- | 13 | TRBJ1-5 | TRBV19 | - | TGTGCCAGTAGTACACAGGGTAATCAGCCCCAGCATTTT | CASSTQGNQPQHF
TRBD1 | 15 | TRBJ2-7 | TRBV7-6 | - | TGTGCCAGCAGCCTGACGGGACAGGGGGCCCGCGAGCAGTACTTC | CASSLTGQGAREQYF
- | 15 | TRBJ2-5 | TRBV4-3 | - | TGCGCCAGCAGCCAAGATAACAGGGAAGTTGAGACCCAGTACTTC | CASSQDNREVETQYF
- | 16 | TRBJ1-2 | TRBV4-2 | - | TGTGCCAGCAGCCAAGAGACGACAGGCGTCAGCTATGGCTACACCTTC | CASSQETTGVSYGYTF
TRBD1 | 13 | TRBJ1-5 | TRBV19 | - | TGTGCCTCAGGGGGGCCCGCAGGACAGCCCCAGCATTTT | CASGGPAGQPQHF
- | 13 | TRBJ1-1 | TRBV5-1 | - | TGCGCCAGCAGCCTCGGGACACGCAATGAAGCTTTCTTT | CASSLGTRNEAFF
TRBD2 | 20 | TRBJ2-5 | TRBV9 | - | TGTGCCAGCAGCGTAGGCCCCGGGACTAGCGGGAGGGGCGGAGGAGAGACCCAGTACTTC | CASSVGPGTSGRGGGETQYF
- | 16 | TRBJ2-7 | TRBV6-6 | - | TGTGCCAGCAGTTACACCGGGACCTCAGGAGGGTACGAGCAGTACTTC | CASSYTGTSGGYEQYF
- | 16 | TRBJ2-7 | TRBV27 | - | TGTGCCAGCAGAATGAAGGGAGCTGGTCTTTCCTACGAGCAGTACTTC | CASRMKGAGLSYEQYF
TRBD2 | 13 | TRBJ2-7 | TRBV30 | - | TGTGCCTGGGAGAGGGGACTAGCTGCCGAGCAGTACTTC | CAWERGLAAEQYF
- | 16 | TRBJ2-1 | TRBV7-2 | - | TGTGCCAGCAGCTTAGCGACGGGACTCCTTGGCAATGAGCAGTTCTTC | CASSLATGLLGNEQFF
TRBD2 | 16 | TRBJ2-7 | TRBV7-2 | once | TGTGCCAGCAGCTTAGCGTTACTAGCGGGAGTTGGCGAGCAGTACTTC | CASSLALLAGVGEQYF
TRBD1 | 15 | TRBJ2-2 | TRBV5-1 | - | TGCGCCAGCAGCCGTGTAGGAACAGGGGGCAGGGAGCTGTTTTTT | CASSRVGTGGRELFF
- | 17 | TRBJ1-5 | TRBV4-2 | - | TGTGCCAGCAGCCAAGCAGGGCAGGGGTATAGCAATCAGCCCCAGCATTTT | CASSQAGQGYSNQPQHF
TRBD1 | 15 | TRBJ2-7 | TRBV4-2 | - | TGTGCCAGCAGCCAAGCCGGGACAGGGGACTACGAGCAGTACTTC | CASSQAGTGDYEQYF
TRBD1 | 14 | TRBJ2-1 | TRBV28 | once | TGTGCCAGCAGTTACCGACAGGGATACAATGAGCAGTTCTTC | CASSYRQGYNEQFF
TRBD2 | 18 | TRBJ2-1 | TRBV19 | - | TGTGCCAGTAGTATGAACCGGCCAAGCGGGAGCTCCTACAATGAGCAGTTCTTC | CASSMNRPSGSSYNEQFF
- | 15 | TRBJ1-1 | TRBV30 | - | TGTGCCTGGAGTGTAACTGGGGGGGGCGCGAATGAAGCTTTCTTT | CAWSVTGGGANEAFF
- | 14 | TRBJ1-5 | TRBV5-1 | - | TGCGCCAGCAGCTTGGCGGGAGGGGATCAGCCCCAGCATTTT | CASSLAGGDQPQHF
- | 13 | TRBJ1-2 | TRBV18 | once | TGTGCCAGCTCACCTTTAGCCGACTATGGCTACACCTTC | CASSPLADYGYTF
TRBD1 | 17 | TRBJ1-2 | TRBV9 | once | TGTGCCAGCAGCGGGGGGACAGGGCGGCTATTAGACTATGGCTACACCTTC | CASSGGTGRLLDYGYTF
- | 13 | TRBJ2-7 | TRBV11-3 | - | TGTGCCAGCAGCAGGGGTAGCTCCTACGAGCAGTACTTC | CASSRGSSYEQYF
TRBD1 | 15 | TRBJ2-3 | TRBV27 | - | TGTGCCAGCAGTATCGGACAGGGATGGACAGATACGCAGTATTTT | CASSIGQGWTDTQYF
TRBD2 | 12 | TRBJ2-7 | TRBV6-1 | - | TGTGCCAGCAGCGGGGAGGGATACGAGCAGTACTTC | CASSGEGYEQYF
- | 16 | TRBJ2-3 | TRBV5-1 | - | TGCGCCAGCAGCTTGGTGGGGGGAGGCCGCACAGATACGCAGTATTTT | CASSLVGGGRTDTQYF
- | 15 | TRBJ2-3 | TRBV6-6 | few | TGTGCCAGCAGTTACTATCGTTCTAGAACAGATACGCAGTATTTT | CASSYYRSRTDTQYF
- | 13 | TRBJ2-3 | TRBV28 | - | TGTGCCAGCAGTTTTGGGGCCTCGCCCACGCAGTATTTT | CASSFGASPTQYF
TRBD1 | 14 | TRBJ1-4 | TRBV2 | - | TGTGCCAGCAGTCAACAGGGGGCGGGAGAAAAACTGTTTTTT | CASSQQGAGEKLFF
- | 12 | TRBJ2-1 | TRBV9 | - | TGTGCCAGCAGCTCCGAGGGCAATGAGCAGTTCTTC | CASSSEGNEQFF